The rows below give T cell receptor beta chains drawn from one sample of a study of blood T cell repertoires in COVID-19. Clones were read by immunoSEQ multiplex PCR, and TCRdb kept only the in-frame ones, dropping some. The profile covers around 200,000 clones, with less than 90% appearing a single time and about 4.6% taken by the ten largest. The sequenced sample was PBMCs or T cells enriched from blood (not recorded which). The receptors stem from a woman aged 25 to 39 who had been exposed to COVID-19. The CDR3 runs from the conserved cysteine through the conserved F or W. The D gene is left open where the match is weak. Clone size is stated in some rows and not others, as once, few, many or a class when expanded.

NA,TRBV18,TRBJ2-3,NA,CASSPQAGESDTQYF,TGTGCCAGCTCACCTCAAGCTGGGGAGTCAGATACGCAGTATTTT
NA,TRBV24-1,TRBJ1-4,TRBD1,CATSQGANEKLFF,TGTGCCACCAGTCAGGGGGCGAATGAAAAACTGTTTTTT
few,TRBV24-1,TRBJ2-3,TRBD2,CATSDLGTSGGITDTQYF,TGTGCCACCAGTGATCTCGGGACTAGCGGGGGGATAACAGATACGCAGTATTTT
NA,TRBV6-2/TRBV6-3,TRBJ2-7,NA,CASSYGPTVTYEQYF,TGTGCCAGCAGTTATGGCCCGACAGTCACCTACGAGCAGTACTTC
NA,TRBV12-5,TRBJ2-2,TRBD1,CASGLRDRGHDGELFF,TGTGCTAGTGGTTTGCGGGACAGGGGGCATGACGGGGAGCTGTTTTTT
NA,TRBV30,TRBJ1-2,NA,CAWAGTSFRGYTF,TGTGCCTGGGCAGGGACTTCCTTTCGTGGCTACACCTTC
NA,TRBV5-1,TRBJ2-3,TRBD2,CASSGTSGGSLSTDTQYF,TGCGCCAGCAGCGGGACTAGCGGGGGGTCCCTCTCCACAGATACGCAGTATTTT
few,TRBV11-3,TRBJ2-7,TRBD2,CASTTSGVTYEQYF,TGTGCCAGCACCACTAGCGGGGTAACTTACGAGCAGTACTTC
NA,TRBV5-1,TRBJ2-1,TRBD1,CASSLGGPGQGYNEQFF,TGCGCCAGCAGCTTGGGCGGCCCGGGACAGGGATACAATGAGCAGTTCTTC
NA,TRBV5-7,TRBJ2-2,TRBD1,CASSRYGTVGRHCTGELFF,TGTGCCAGCAGCCGATATGGGACAGTCGGAAGGCATTGCACCGGGGAGCTGTTTTTT
NA,TRBV6-5,TRBJ1-2,TRBD1,CASSPRTGTNYGYTF,TGTGCCAGCAGTCCGCGGACAGGGACCAACTATGGCTACACCTTC
NA,TRBV5-8,TRBJ1-4,TRBD1,CASSLGRGRTNEKLFF,TGTGCCAGCAGCTTGGGCAGGGGGCGAACTAATGAAAAACTGTTTTTT
once,TRBV14,TRBJ2-6,NA,CASSLEVSGANVLTF,TGTGCCAGCAGCCTTGAGGTCTCTGGGGCCAACGTCCTGACTTTC
few,TRBV3-1/TRBV3-2,TRBJ1-4,NA,CASSIARDEKLFF,TGTGCCAGCAGTATCGCCAGGGATGAAAAACTGTTTTTT
NA,TRBV23-1,TRBJ1-2,NA,CASKTLTRAPVHYGYTF,TGCGCCAGCAAGACCCTGACGCGGGCCCCCGTGCATTATGGCTACACCTTC
few,TRBV3-1/TRBV3-2,TRBJ1-5,TRBD1,CASSQTGQQNQPQHF,TGTGCCAGCAGCCAAACGGGACAGCAGAATCAGCCCCAGCATTTT
NA,TRBV6-5,TRBJ1-2,NA,CCSRRTISGGYTF,TGTTGCTCTCGGAGGACGATCTCGGGAGGCTACACCTTC
NA,TRBV11-2,TRBJ1-4,NA,CASTLTTQGNEKLFF,TGTGCCAGCACCCTGACGACACAGGGTAATGAAAAACTGTTTTTT
NA,TRBV21-1,TRBJ1-1,NA,CASSSGLGIMNTEAFF,TGTGCCAGCAGCTCGGGCCTCGGGATCATGAACACTGAAGCTTTCTTT
NA,TRBV11-2,TRBJ1-1,TRBD1,CASSSPGTEDKAFF,TGTGCCAGCAGCTCCCCGGGGACAGAGGATAAAGCTTTCTTT
NA,TRBV12-5,TRBJ2-7,TRBD1,CASGLVLTQGGPYEQYF,TGTGCTAGTGGTTTGGTACTCACACAGGGGGGACCCTACGAGCAGTACTTC
NA,TRBV27,TRBJ1-1,NA,CASSPRDAAFF,TGTGCCAGCAGTCCCCGGGATGCGGCTTTCTTT
few,TRBV19,TRBJ1-2,NA,CASSTQTTMYYGYTF,TGTGCCAGTAGTACCCAAACGACAATGTACTATGGCTACACCTTC
NA,TRBV24-1,TRBJ2-1,NA,CATSGSFYNEQFF,TGTGCCACCAGTGGCAGTTTCTACAATGAGCAGTTCTTC
NA,TRBV12-3/TRBV12-4,TRBJ1-1,NA,CASSLGTKAFF,TGTGCCAGCAGTTTAGGGACAAAAGCTTTCTTT
NA,TRBV19,TRBJ2-7,TRBD2,CASSATTPGLAVGFYEQYF,TGTGCCAGTAGTGCAACGACCCCGGGACTAGCGGTCGGCTTTTACGAGCAGTACTTC
NA,TRBV27,TRBJ2-1,TRBD2,CASIPFSGGYNEQFF,TGTGCCAGCATCCCCTTTAGCGGGGGGTACAATGAGCAGTTCTTC